The rows below give T cell receptor beta chains drawn from one sample of a study of blood T cell repertoires in COVID-19. Here immunoSEQ multiplex PCR was the method, and the copy in TCRdb shows in-frame clones only, minus some. Found here are about 150,000 clones, 70% to 90% of them singletons; the top ten hold roughly 8%. Sequences were obtained from peripheral blood. These receptors were taken from a woman aged 60-75 years with COVID-19, enrolled during active disease. The CDR3 runs from the conserved cysteine through the conserved F or W. The order of the fields is J gene, V gene, clone size, D gene, CDR3 protein, CDR3 DNA. The D gene is left open where the match is weak. Clone size is given for some rows only: seen once, a few or many times, or a class if the clone is expanded.

J gene: TRBJ1-3
V gene: TRBV14
clone size: NA
D gene: NA
CDR3 protein: CASRGGSGNTIYF
CDR3 DNA: TGTGCCAGCAGAGGAGGCTCTGGAAACACCATATATTTT

J gene: TRBJ2-1
V gene: TRBV11-2
clone size: NA
D gene: TRBD2
CDR3 protein: CASSSTSGSGNEQFF
CDR3 DNA: TGTGCCAGCAGCTCCACTAGCGGGAGTGGCAATGAGCAGTTCTTC

J gene: TRBJ1-1
V gene: TRBV11-3
clone size: NA
D gene: TRBD1
CDR3 protein: CASSPGTGNTEAFF
CDR3 DNA: TGTGCCAGCAGCCCCGGGACAGGGAACACTGAAGCTTTCTTT

J gene: TRBJ2-1
V gene: TRBV3-1/TRBV3-2
clone size: NA
D gene: TRBD2
CDR3 protein: CASSQRTSEYNEQFF
CDR3 DNA: TGTGCCAGCAGCCAGAGGACTAGCGAATACAATGAGCAGTTCTTC

J gene: TRBJ1-2
V gene: TRBV9
clone size: NA
D gene: NA
CDR3 protein: CASSVTGRGNYGYTF
CDR3 DNA: TGTGCCAGCAGCGTAACAGGGAGGGGTAACTATGGCTACACCTTC

J gene: TRBJ2-1
V gene: TRBV6-6
clone size: NA
D gene: TRBD2
CDR3 protein: CASSWDGRAGNEQFF
CDR3 DNA: TGTGCCAGCAGTTGGGACGGGAGGGCCGGGAATGAGCAGTTCTTC

J gene: TRBJ2-1
V gene: TRBV5-1
clone size: many
D gene: TRBD2
CDR3 protein: CASSLGLATYNEQFF
CDR3 DNA: TGCGCCAGCAGCTTAGGACTAGCTACCTACAATGAGCAGTTCTTC

J gene: TRBJ1-2
V gene: TRBV19
clone size: NA
D gene: TRBD1
CDR3 protein: CASSDAGGRHGYTF
CDR3 DNA: TGTGCCAGTAGTGACGCAGGGGGCCGGCATGGCTACACCTTC

J gene: TRBJ1-1
V gene: TRBV19
clone size: NA
D gene: NA
CDR3 protein: CASSRQANTEAFF
CDR3 DNA: TGTGCCAGTAGTAGACAGGCGAACACTGAAGCTTTCTTT

J gene: TRBJ1-1
V gene: TRBV19
clone size: NA
D gene: NA
CDR3 protein: CASRTTPGDTEAFF
CDR3 DNA: TGTGCCAGTAGAACCACACCAGGGGACACTGAAGCTTTCTTT

J gene: TRBJ2-3
V gene: TRBV19
clone size: NA
D gene: TRBD1
CDR3 protein: CASTYQGAHRTDTQYF
CDR3 DNA: TGTGCCAGTACCTACCAGGGGGCGCATCGGACAGATACGCAGTATTTT

J gene: TRBJ1-2
V gene: TRBV27
clone size: NA
D gene: NA
CDR3 protein: CASSSWGPGYTF
CDR3 DNA: TGTGCCAGCAGTTCCTGGGGGCCCGGCTACACCTTC

J gene: TRBJ2-1
V gene: TRBV15
clone size: once
D gene: NA
CDR3 protein: CATSRGGAGNRNEQFF
CDR3 DNA: TGTGCCACCAGCAGAGGTGGGGCAGGGAATAGAAATGAGCAGTTCTTC

J gene: TRBJ1-3
V gene: TRBV19
clone size: NA
D gene: NA
CDR3 protein: CASSILSGVTGNTIYF
CDR3 DNA: TGTGCCAGTAGTATACTATCGGGGGTCACTGGAAACACCATATATTTT

J gene: TRBJ1-2
V gene: TRBV7-2
clone size: NA
D gene: NA
CDR3 protein: CASSSYETVYGYTF
CDR3 DNA: TGTGCCAGCAGCTCCTATGAGACAGTCTATGGCTACACCTTC

J gene: TRBJ2-5
V gene: TRBV10-1
clone size: NA
D gene: NA
CDR3 protein: CASSDLGAGETQYF
CDR3 DNA: TGCGCCAGCAGTGATCTGGGGGCCGGCGAGACCCAGTACTTC

J gene: TRBJ1-5
V gene: TRBV5-8
clone size: NA
D gene: NA
CDR3 protein: CASSVNRRRSNQPQHF
CDR3 DNA: TGTGCCAGCAGCGTGAACAGGAGACGTAGCAATCAGCCCCAGCATTTT

J gene: TRBJ1-3
V gene: TRBV6-5
clone size: NA
D gene: NA
CDR3 protein: CASRKQGSGNTIYF
CDR3 DNA: TGTGCCAGCAGGAAACAGGGTTCTGGAAACACCATATATTTT

J gene: TRBJ1-2
V gene: TRBV19
clone size: NA
D gene: NA
CDR3 protein: CASSTREGGRNGYTF
CDR3 DNA: TGTGCCAGTAGCACCCGTGAAGGGGGAAGGAATGGCTACACCTTC

J gene: TRBJ1-1
V gene: TRBV18
clone size: NA
D gene: NA
CDR3 protein: CASSPVGGPAEAFF
CDR3 DNA: TGTGCCAGCTCACCTGTTGGGGGCCCCGCTGAAGCTTTCTTT

J gene: TRBJ1-2
V gene: TRBV9
clone size: NA
D gene: NA
CDR3 protein: CASSVASRPESYGYTF
CDR3 DNA: TGTGCCAGCAGCGTAGCTTCGAGGCCAGAATCCTATGGCTACACCTTC

J gene: TRBJ2-7
V gene: TRBV6-6
clone size: once
D gene: TRBD1
CDR3 protein: CASRMDRGVYEQYF
CDR3 DNA: TGTGCCAGCAGAATGGACAGGGGTGTTTACGAGCAGTACTTC

J gene: TRBJ2-1
V gene: TRBV7-2
clone size: few
D gene: NA
CDR3 protein: CASSQLVQFF
CDR3 DNA: TGTGCCAGCAGCCAACTAGTGCAGTTCTTC

J gene: TRBJ1-5
V gene: TRBV28
clone size: NA
D gene: TRBD1
CDR3 protein: CASDRVRSNQPQHF
CDR3 DNA: TGTGCCAGCGACAGGGTTAGGAGCAATCAGCCCCAGCATTTT

J gene: TRBJ1-5
V gene: TRBV28
clone size: many
D gene: NA
CDR3 protein: CASGGRAQPQHF
CDR3 DNA: TGTGCCAGCGGGGGGAGGGCTCAGCCCCAGCATTTT

J gene: TRBJ2-3
V gene: TRBV19
clone size: NA
D gene: NA
CDR3 protein: CASSIRTAYTDTQYF
CDR3 DNA: TGTGCCAGTAGTATCCGGACAGCCTACACAGATACGCAGTATTTT

J gene: TRBJ1-5
V gene: TRBV3-1/TRBV3-2
clone size: NA
D gene: TRBD1
CDR3 protein: CASSIGQGGNQPQHF
CDR3 DNA: TGTGCCAGCAGTATCGGACAGGGCGGCAATCAGCCCCAGCATTTT

J gene: TRBJ1-2
V gene: TRBV6-5
clone size: NA
D gene: TRBD1
CDR3 protein: CASSYSTGNYGYTF
CDR3 DNA: TGTGCCAGCAGTTACTCGACAGGGAACTATGGCTACACCTTC

J gene: TRBJ2-1
V gene: TRBV11-2
clone size: NA
D gene: TRBD2
CDR3 protein: CASSSLAGVSNEQFF
CDR3 DNA: TGTGCCAGCAGCTCGCTAGCGGGAGTTTCCAATGAGCAGTTCTTC

J gene: TRBJ1-1
V gene: TRBV5-5
clone size: NA
D gene: NA
CDR3 protein: CASSLRFVDMNTEAFF
CDR3 DNA: TGTGCCAGCAGCCTGAGGTTCGTGGACATGAACACTGAAGCTTTCTTT

J gene: TRBJ2-1
V gene: TRBV9
clone size: once
D gene: NA
CDR3 protein: CASSPFLVVQEQFF
CDR3 DNA: TGTGCCAGCAGCCCCTTTTTGGTTGTACAGGAGCAGTTCTTC

J gene: TRBJ1-1
V gene: TRBV9
clone size: NA
D gene: NA
CDR3 protein: CASSVDGLTNTEAFF
CDR3 DNA: TGTGCCAGCAGCGTAGATGGCCTCACGAACACTGAAGCTTTCTTT

J gene: TRBJ2-2
V gene: TRBV11-3
clone size: few
D gene: NA
CDR3 protein: CASSPARGLNGELFF
CDR3 DNA: TGTGCCAGCAGCCCCGCCCGGGGACTTAACGGGGAGCTGTTTTTT

J gene: TRBJ1-6
V gene: TRBV27
clone size: NA
D gene: TRBD1
CDR3 protein: CASTQAGQVNSPLHF
CDR3 DNA: TGTGCCAGCACGCAGGCCGGACAGGTTAATTCACCCCTCCACTTT

J gene: TRBJ2-3
V gene: TRBV5-1
clone size: NA
D gene: NA
CDR3 protein: CASSLAGQGSDTQYF
CDR3 DNA: TGCGCCAGCAGCTTGGCCGGGCAGGGGTCAGATACGCAGTATTTT

J gene: TRBJ1-3
V gene: TRBV19
clone size: once
D gene: NA
CDR3 protein: CASMEAEWGNTIYF
CDR3 DNA: TGTGCCAGTATGGAGGCGGAGTGGGGAAACACCATATATTTT

J gene: TRBJ1-2
V gene: TRBV4-1
clone size: once
D gene: NA
CDR3 protein: CASSQGESFYGYTF
CDR3 DNA: TGCGCCAGCAGCCAAGGTGAGTCGTTCTATGGCTACACCTTC

J gene: TRBJ1-2
V gene: TRBV11-2
clone size: few
D gene: NA
CDR3 protein: CASSLVSGFNYGYTF
CDR3 DNA: TGTGCCAGCAGCTTAGTATCAGGTTTTAACTATGGCTACACCTTC

J gene: TRBJ1-2
V gene: TRBV5-1
clone size: NA
D gene: NA
CDR3 protein: CASSLVVGPGGYTF
CDR3 DNA: TGCGCCAGCAGCTTGGTGGTGGGGCCGGGCGGCTACACCTTC

J gene: TRBJ1-2
V gene: TRBV11-2
clone size: NA
D gene: TRBD1
CDR3 protein: CASSSPVTGDYGYTF
CDR3 DNA: TGTGCCAGCAGTTCACCAGTCACAGGGGACTATGGCTACACCTTC

J gene: TRBJ1-1
V gene: TRBV5-6
clone size: once
D gene: NA
CDR3 protein: CASSFGSVRTEAFF
CDR3 DNA: TGTGCCAGCAGCTTCGGGTCGGTTCGGACTGAAGCTTTCTTT

J gene: TRBJ1-1
V gene: TRBV18
clone size: NA
D gene: TRBD1
CDR3 protein: CASSPYIPGQGDTEAFF
CDR3 DNA: TGTGCCAGCTCACCTTATATACCGGGACAGGGGGACACTGAAGCTTTCTTT